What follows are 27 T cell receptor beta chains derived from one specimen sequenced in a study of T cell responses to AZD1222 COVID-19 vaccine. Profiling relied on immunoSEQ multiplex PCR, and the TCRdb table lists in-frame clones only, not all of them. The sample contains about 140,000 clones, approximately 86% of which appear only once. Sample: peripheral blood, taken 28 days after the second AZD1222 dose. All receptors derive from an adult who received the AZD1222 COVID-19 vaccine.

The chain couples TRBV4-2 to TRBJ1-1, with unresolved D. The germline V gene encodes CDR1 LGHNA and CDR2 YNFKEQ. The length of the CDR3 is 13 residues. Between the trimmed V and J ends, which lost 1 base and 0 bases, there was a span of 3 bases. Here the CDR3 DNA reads TGTGCCAGCAGCCAAGTCGTGAACACTGAAGCTTTCTTT. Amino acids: CASSQVVNTEAFF.

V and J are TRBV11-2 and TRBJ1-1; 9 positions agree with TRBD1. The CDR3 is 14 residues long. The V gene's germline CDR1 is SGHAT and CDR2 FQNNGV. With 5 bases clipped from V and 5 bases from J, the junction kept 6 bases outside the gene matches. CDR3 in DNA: TGTGCCAGCAGCCCTGGACAGGGGAGAACTGAAGCTTTCTTT. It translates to CASSPGQGRTEAFF.

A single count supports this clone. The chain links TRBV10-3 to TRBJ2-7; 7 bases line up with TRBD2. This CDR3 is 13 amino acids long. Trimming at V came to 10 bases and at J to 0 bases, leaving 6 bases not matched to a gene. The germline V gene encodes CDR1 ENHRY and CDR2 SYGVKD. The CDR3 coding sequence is TGTGCCACCGACGGCGGGGGCTCCTACGAGCAGTACTTC. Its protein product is CATDGGGSYEQYF.

CDR3 coding DNA: TGTGCCAGCAGTTTAAAAGGGTTCGGATCCTACGAGCAGTACTTC. This codes for CASSLKGFGSYEQYF. This rearrangement joins TRBV27 to TRBJ2-7; D remains ambiguous. The V end lost 2 bases, the J end lost 1 base, and 12 bases lay between the germline ends. The CDR3 consists of 15 residues. CDR1 and CDR2 from the germline V gene are MNHEY and SMNVEV (reference sequence).

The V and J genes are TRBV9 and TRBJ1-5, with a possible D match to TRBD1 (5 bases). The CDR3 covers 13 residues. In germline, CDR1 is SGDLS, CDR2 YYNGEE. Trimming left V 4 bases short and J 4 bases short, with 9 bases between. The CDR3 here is CASSLRGNQPQHF. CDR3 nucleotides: TGTGCCAGCAGCCTACGGGGGAATCAGCCCCAGCATTTT.

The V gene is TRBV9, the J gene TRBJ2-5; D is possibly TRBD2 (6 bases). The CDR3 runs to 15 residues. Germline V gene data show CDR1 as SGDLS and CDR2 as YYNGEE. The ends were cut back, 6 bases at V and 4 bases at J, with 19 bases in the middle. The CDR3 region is CASTPSRERTETQYF. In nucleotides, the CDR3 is TGTGCCAGCACCCCCTCCCGGGAGAGGACAGAGACCCAGTACTTC.

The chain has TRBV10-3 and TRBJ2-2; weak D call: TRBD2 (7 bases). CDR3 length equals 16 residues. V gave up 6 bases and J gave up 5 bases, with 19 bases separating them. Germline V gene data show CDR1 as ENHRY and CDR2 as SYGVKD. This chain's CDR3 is CAISFSGGGGTGELFF. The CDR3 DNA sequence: TGTGCCATCAGCTTTTCGGGCGGGGGCGGAACCGGGGAGCTGTTTTTT.

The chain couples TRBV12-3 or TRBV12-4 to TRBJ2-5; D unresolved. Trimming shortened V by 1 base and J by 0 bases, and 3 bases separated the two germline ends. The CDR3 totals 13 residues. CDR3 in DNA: TGTGCCAGCAGTTTAGTGTACCAAGAGACCCAGTACTTC. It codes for CASSLVYQETQYF.

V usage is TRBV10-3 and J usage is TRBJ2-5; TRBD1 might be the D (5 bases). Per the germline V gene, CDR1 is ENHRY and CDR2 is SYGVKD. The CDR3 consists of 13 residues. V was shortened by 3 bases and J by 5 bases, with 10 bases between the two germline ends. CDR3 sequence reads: CAISENRLETQYF. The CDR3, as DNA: TGTGCCATCAGTGAAAACAGGCTGGAGACCCAGTACTTC.

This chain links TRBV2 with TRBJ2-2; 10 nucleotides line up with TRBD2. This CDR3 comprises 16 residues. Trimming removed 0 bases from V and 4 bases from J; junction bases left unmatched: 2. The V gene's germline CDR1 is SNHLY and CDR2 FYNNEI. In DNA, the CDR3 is TGTGCCAGCAGTGAAGCGCTAGCGGGAGTCACCGGGGAGCTGTTTTTT. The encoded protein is CASSEALAGVTGELFF.

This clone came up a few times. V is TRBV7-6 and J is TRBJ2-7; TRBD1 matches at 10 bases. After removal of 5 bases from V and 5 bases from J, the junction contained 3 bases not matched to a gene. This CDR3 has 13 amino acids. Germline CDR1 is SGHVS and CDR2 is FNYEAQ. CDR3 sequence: CASSPTGGNEQYF. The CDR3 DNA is TGTGCCAGCAGCCCGACAGGGGGCAACGAGCAGTACTTC. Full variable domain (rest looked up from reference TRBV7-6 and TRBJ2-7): GAGVSQSPRYKVTKRGQDVALRCDPISGHVSLYWYRQALGQGPEFLTYFNYEAQQDKSGLPNDRFSAERPEGSISTLTIQRTEQRDSAMYRCASSPTGGNEQYFGPGTRLTVT.

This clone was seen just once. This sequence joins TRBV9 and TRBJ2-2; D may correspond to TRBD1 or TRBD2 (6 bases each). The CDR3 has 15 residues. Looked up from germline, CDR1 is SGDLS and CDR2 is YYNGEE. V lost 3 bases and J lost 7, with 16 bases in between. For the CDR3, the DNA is TGTGCCAGCAGCGACCCAACGGGGGCCAACGGGGAGCTGTTTTTT. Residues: CASSDPTGANGELFF.

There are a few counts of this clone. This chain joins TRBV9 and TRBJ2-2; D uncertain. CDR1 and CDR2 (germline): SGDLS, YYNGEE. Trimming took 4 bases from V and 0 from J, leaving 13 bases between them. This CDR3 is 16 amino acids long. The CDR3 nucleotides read TGTGCCAGCAGCCCCTTTATCAGCGCGAACACCGGGGAGCTGTTTTTT. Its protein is CASSPFISANTGELFF. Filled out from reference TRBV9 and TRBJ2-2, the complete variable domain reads DSGVTQTPKHLITATGQRVTLRCSPRSGDLSVYWYQQSLDQGLQFLIQYYNGEERAKGNILERFSAQQFPDLHSELNLSSLELGDSALYFCASSPFISANTGELFFGEGSRLTVL.

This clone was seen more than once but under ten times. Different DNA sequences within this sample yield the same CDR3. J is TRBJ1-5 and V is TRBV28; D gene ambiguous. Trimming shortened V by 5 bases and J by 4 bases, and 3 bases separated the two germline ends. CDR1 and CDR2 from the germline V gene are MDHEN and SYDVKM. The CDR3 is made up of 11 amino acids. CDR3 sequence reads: CASSTNQPQHF. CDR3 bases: TGTGCCAGCAGTACGAATCAGCCCCAGCATTTT.

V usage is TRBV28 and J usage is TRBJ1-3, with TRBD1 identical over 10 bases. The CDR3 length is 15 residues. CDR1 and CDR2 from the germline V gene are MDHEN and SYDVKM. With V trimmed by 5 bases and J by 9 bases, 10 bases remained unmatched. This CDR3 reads CASSTWDRGKVTIYF. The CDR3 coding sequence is TGTGCCAGCAGTACCTGGGACAGGGGCAAAGTCACCATATATTTT.

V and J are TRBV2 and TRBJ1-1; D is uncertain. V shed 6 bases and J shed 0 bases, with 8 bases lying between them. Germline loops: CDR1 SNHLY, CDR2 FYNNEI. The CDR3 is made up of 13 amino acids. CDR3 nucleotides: TGTGCCAGCAGCCCTCGGCTGAACACTGAAGCTTTCTTT. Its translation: CASSPRLNTEAFF.

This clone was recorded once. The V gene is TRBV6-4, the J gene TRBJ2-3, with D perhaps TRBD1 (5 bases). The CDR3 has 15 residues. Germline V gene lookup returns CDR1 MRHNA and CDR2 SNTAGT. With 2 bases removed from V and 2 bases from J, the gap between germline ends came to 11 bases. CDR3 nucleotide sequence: TGTGCCAGCAGTGACGGGGCGGAGTCCACAGATACGCAGTATTTT. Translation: CASSDGAESTDTQYF.

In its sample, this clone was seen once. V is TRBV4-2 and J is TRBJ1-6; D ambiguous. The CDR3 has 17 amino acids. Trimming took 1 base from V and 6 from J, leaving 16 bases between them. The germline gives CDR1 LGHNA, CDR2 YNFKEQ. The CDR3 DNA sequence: TGTGCCAGCAGCCAAGTCCCTGGCGGGGAAAGTAATTCACCCCTCCACTTT. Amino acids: CASSQVPGGESNSPLHF.

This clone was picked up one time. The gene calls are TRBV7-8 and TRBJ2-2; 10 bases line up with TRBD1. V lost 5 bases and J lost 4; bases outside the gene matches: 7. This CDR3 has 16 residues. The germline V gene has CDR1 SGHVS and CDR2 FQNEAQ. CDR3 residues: CASSTRTGGGTGELFF. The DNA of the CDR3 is TGTGCCAGCAGCACTCGGACAGGGGGAGGCACCGGGGAGCTGTTTTTT.

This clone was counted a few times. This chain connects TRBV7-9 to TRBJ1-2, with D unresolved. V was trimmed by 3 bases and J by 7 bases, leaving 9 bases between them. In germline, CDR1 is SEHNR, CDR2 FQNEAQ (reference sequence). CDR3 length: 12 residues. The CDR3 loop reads CASSLETFGYTF. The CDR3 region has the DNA TGTGCCAGCAGCTTGGAGACCTTTGGCTACACCTTC.

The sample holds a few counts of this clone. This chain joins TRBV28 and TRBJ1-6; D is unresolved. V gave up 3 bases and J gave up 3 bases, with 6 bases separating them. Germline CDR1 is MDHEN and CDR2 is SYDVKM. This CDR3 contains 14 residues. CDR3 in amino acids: CASSLVSYNSPLHF. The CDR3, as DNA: TGTGCCAGCAGTTTGGTCAGCTATAATTCACCCCTCCACTTT.

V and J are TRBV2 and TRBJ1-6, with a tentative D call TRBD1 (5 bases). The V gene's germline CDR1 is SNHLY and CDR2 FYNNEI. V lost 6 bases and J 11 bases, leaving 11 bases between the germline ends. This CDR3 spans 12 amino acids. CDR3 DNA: TGTGCCAGCAGGGGGGGGTCGGCACCCCTCCACTTT. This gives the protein CASRGGSAPLHF.

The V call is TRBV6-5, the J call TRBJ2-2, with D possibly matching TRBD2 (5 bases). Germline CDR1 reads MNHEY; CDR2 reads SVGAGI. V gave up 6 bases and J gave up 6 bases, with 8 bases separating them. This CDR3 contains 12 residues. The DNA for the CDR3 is TGTGCCAGCAGCCCCGGGGCCGGGGAGCTGTTTTTT. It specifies CASSPGAGELFF.

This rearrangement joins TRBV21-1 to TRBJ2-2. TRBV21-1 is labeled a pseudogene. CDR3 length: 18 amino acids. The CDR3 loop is CASSNQFQGGGGTGELFF. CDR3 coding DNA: TGTGCCAGCAGCAATCAATTTCAGGGAGGAGGGGGCACCGGGGAGCTGTTTTTT.

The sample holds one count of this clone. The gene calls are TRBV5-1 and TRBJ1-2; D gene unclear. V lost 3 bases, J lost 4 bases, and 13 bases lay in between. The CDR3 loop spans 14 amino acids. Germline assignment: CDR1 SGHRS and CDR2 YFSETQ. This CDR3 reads CASSSARPGYGYTF. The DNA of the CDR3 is TGCGCCAGCAGCTCCGCCCGACCTGGCTATGGCTACACCTTC.

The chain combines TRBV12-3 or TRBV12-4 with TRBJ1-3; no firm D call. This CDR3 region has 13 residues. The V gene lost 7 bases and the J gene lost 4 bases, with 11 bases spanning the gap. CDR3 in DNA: TGTGCCAGCACCACCGTGGGAGGAAACACCATATATTTT. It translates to CASTTVGGNTIYF.

For the CDR3, the DNA is TGTGCCAGCAGTTATCCCGCAAATTGGGAGACCCAGTACTTC. It encodes CASSYPANWETQYF. The V gene is TRBV6-2 or TRBV6-3, the J gene TRBJ2-5; D is unclear. V lost 3 bases and J lost 5, with 13 bases in between. The CDR3 is 14 residues long. The germline CDR1 and CDR2 sequences are MNHEY and SVGEGT.